The 15 T cell receptor beta chains in this list originate from one sample, sequenced in a study of regulatory T cells in long-lasting Graves disease (dated by TCRdb to the early 2020s). In the paper's terms, the time point label means: newly diagnosed GD, antithyroid drugs for less than 3 months. RNA was extracted from PBMCs in TRIzol for both TCR sequencing and RNA sequencing. The library was made by multiplex PCR. The reads were generated on an Illumina HiSeq 4000. CDR3 regions were amplified by Arm-PCR with iRepertoire HTBI primers to construct TCR beta libraries. TCRdb itself trimmed the public reads at Q25 with fastp, ran MiXCR and retained productive beta chains. One record per CDR3 amino acid sequence lists the most common genes and DNA. The sample table contains a few hundred thousand distinct CDR3 sequences; only one count was recorded for approximately 13% of them. The ten largest clones take up approximately 9.3% of the sample.

Separately, the same data were catalogued under a study of T cells in Graves' hyperthyroidism and ophthalmopathy.

Here the sequenced sample was peripheral blood mononuclear cells (PBMCs), taken at new diagnosis, from a patient treated with antithyroid drugs. The source is a man aged 30 to 39 with Graves disease. Donor details come from another sample of the same person, matched by shared clones.

This clonotype was seen a few times. The chain joins TRBV5-4 to TRBJ2-1; tentatively, D is TRBD2 (5 bases). There are 16 residues in the CDR3. Trimming shortened V by 4 bases and J by 0 bases, and 14 bases separated the two germline ends. Germline V lookup: CDR1 SGHNT, CDR2 YYREEE (reference sequence). The CDR3, as DNA: TGTGCCAGCAGCCCCTCGACGGGAAGCTCCTACAATGAGCAGTTCTTC. The encoded protein is CASSPSTGSSYNEQFF.

The rearrangement joins TRBV9 to TRBJ2-7, with TRBD2 identical over 8 bases. V trimming: 3 bases; J trimming: 3 bases; junction bases outside the gene matches: 11. The CDR3 length is 16 residues. In germline, CDR1 is SGDLS, CDR2 YYNGEE. CDR3 coding DNA: TGTGCCAGCAGCGCTTACGGGAGGGGGGGCCTCTACGAGCAGTACTTC. This encodes CASSAYGRGGLYEQYF.

This chain uses TRBV7-2 with TRBJ2-7, with TRBD1 matching over 7 bases. The CDR3 is made up of 15 amino acids. Per the germline V gene, CDR1 is SGHTA and CDR2 is FQGNSA. J was trimmed by 7 bases and V by 0 bases; bases with no gene match: 9. CDR3 loop: CASSLAGGARSEQYF. As DNA, the CDR3 is TGTGCCAGCAGCTTAGCAGGGGGCGCCAGAAGTGAGCAGTACTTC.

This clonotype was seen ten or more times. This rearrangement joins TRBV11-2 to TRBJ2-1, with D perhaps TRBD1 (5 bases). This CDR3 has 12 residues. Per the germline V gene, CDR1 is SGHAT and CDR2 is FQNNGV. V lost 1 base to trimming and J lost 8 bases, with 6 bases between them. The CDR3: CASSLGGHEQFF. The CDR3 DNA reads as TGTGCCAGCAGCTTAGGGGGCCATGAGCAGTTCTTC. The whole variable domain, remainder taken from reference TRBV11-2 and TRBJ2-1, is EAGVAQSPRYKIIEKRQSVAFWCNPISGHATLYWYQQILGQGPKLLIQFQNNGVVDDSQLPKDRFSAERLKGVDSTLKIQPAKLEDSAVYLCASSLGGHEQFFGPGTRLTVL.

Notes on this clonotype: A far larger clone is one nucleotide away, so this likely arose from a read error. The chain recombines TRBV6-1 with TRBJ2-5; a possible D gene is TRBD1 (7 bases). Germline V gene sequence: CDR1 MNHNS, CDR2 SASEGT. Trimming pared 5 bases from V and 7 bases from J, leaving 23 bases between. This CDR3 has 16 amino acids. The CDR3 sequence: CASSPSWNDQGGTQYF. Here the CDR3 DNA reads TGTGCCAGCAGTCCCTCCTGGAACGACCAGGGGGGGACCCAGTACTTC.

This clonotype appeared many times. The J gene is TRBJ2-1, the V gene TRBV5-1; no clear D gene. This CDR3 comprises 13 residues. Looked up from germline, CDR1 is SGHRS and CDR2 is YFSETQ. V was clipped by 1 base and J by 10 bases, with 12 bases between them. The CDR3 loop reads CASSLSSIVEQFF. The CDR3 DNA follows: TGCGCCAGCAGCTTGTCCTCAATTGTAGAGCAGTTCTTC.

The chain is built from TRBV12-3 or TRBV12-4 and TRBJ1-3; no definite D call. This CDR3 spans 15 amino acids. The germline V and J ends were trimmed by 3 bases and 0 bases, with 9 bases remaining between them. Here the CDR3 DNA reads TGTGCCAGCAGTTTTTGGGGAAACTCTGGAAACACCATATATTTT. Amino acids: CASSFWGNSGNTIYF.

This clonotype has a count of ten or more. This sequence joins TRBV29-1 and TRBJ2-3; D may match TRBD1 or TRBD2 (5 bases each). This CDR3 is built from 13 residues. With 3 bases removed from V and 4 bases from J, the gap between germline ends came to 11 bases. Germline lookup yields CDR1 SQVTM and CDR2 ANQGSEA. The CDR3 protein is CSVDRGYSDTQYF. The CDR3 bases are TGCAGCGTTGACCGGGGCTACTCAGATACGCAGTATTTT.

In DNA form, the CDR3 reads TGTGCCAGCAGTTCCGCTCCTTACAATGAGCAGTTCTTC. It yields the protein CASSSAPYNEQFF. This sequence joins TRBV13 and TRBJ2-1; D is unclear. The germline gives CDR1 PRHDT, CDR2 FYEKMQ (reference sequence). The CDR3 has 13 residues. Trimming cost V 6 bases and J 4 bases, with 10 bases left between them.

To note about this clonotype: A much larger clone sits a single nucleotide away, making a read error possible. The chain carries TRBV20-1 and TRBJ2-1; D tentatively reads TRBD1 or TRBD2 (6 bases each). The germline CDR1 and CDR2 sequences are DFQATT and SNEGSKA (reference sequence). V lost 3 bases to trimming and J lost 8 bases, with 11 bases between them. The CDR3 consists of 12 residues. The CDR3 region has the DNA TGCAGTGCTAGTCCAGGGGACTATGAGCAGTTCTTC. Translating it yields CSASPGDYEQFF.

This clonotype was detected ten times or more. The V call is TRBV2, the J call TRBJ2-3, with D possibly being TRBD1 (6 bases). Germline loops: CDR1 SNHLY, CDR2 FYNNEI. Trimming pared 11 bases from V and 3 bases from J, leaving 18 bases between. CDR3 length equals 14 residues. CDR3 in amino acids: CAVPPQGPTDTQYF. CDR3 nucleotides: TGTGCCGTACCTCCTCAGGGGCCGACAGATACGCAGTATTTT.

The CDR3 protein is CASSQGNNQDEQFF. CDR3 DNA sequence: TGCGCCAGCAGCCAGGGGAATAATCAGGATGAGCAGTTCTTC. The chain joins TRBV4-1 to TRBJ2-1, with no clear D. Germline V gives CDR1 MGHRA, CDR2 YSYEKL. V dropped 3 bases and J dropped 8 bases, with 14 bases sitting between them. The CDR3 is 14 amino acids.

This clonotype was observed many times. V gene TRBV2 combines with J gene TRBJ1-2, with 9 nucleotides matching TRBD1. This CDR3 has 18 residues. Unmatched junction bases numbered 17, after V lost 3 bases and J lost 6 bases. CDR1 is SNHLY and CDR2 is FYNNEI in the germline V gene. The CDR3 here is CASSDMAGTGGALDGYTF. In DNA form, the CDR3 reads TGTGCCAGCAGTGATATGGCGGGAACAGGGGGCGCGCTGGATGGCTACACCTTC.

This clonotype came up many times. The chain combines TRBV7-2 with TRBJ2-1; TRBD2 might be the D (6 bases). The germline gives CDR1 SGHTA, CDR2 FQGNSA. V shed 5 bases and J shed 12 bases, with 17 bases lying between them. The CDR3 consists of 13 residues. The CDR3 spells CASSPKTRKAQFF. CDR3 coding DNA: TGTGCCAGCAGCCCCAAGACTAGAAAGGCGCAGTTCTTC.

Notes on this clonotype: A junction boundary mismatches the germline segment, possibly from a read error. The rearrangement links TRBV7-2 to TRBJ1-6; D call uncertain. This CDR3 has 16 amino acids. Looked up from germline, CDR1 is SGHTA and CDR2 is FQGNSA. For the CDR3, the DNA is TGTGTCAGCAGCCCTCCCAGTCTCAAAGGGAATTCACCCCTCCACTTT. Protein: CVSSPPSLKGNSPLHF.